The present T cell receptor (beta chain) was sequenced within a study of OX40 agonist ivuxolimab in advanced cancers. This CDR3 comprises 15 residues. CDR1 is SGHNT, CDR2 YYREEE, per germline (reference sequence). V was clipped by 4 bases and J by 7 bases, with 20 bases between them. Samples of blood were obtained at baseline, on cycle 4 day 1, and on cycle 7 day 1. The assay was immunoSEQ multiplex PCR, and TCRdb's table has in-frame clones only and misses some. Seen here are approximately 60,000 clones, around four fifths observed once, and the top ten hold under 3.5%. This chain joins TRBV5-4 and TRBJ1-2; D is perhaps TRBD1 (5 bases). This TCR was sampled from an adult with an advanced solid tumor such as melanoma, head and neck, liver or kidney cancer. The sequences come from CD4+ or CD8+ T cells sorted from blood, collected in a trial of the OX40 agonist ivuxolimab. The CDR3 here is CASSHLGGERSGYTF. The CDR3 bases are TGTGCCAGCAGCCATCTCGGGGGGGAAAGAAGTGGCTACACCTTC.